The 29 T cell receptor beta chains given below trace back to one sample, sequenced in a study of T-cell reconstitution after alpha-beta-depleted transplantation in children. Using unique molecular identifiers, the investigators prepared the TCRbeta library. TCRdb called the PCR reads again in MiXCR, with one record for every CDR3 protein. The sample includes 200,000 or so distinct CDR3 sequences, 6.3% of them seen just once. The material was PBMCs, obtained before TCRalphabeta/CD19-depleted stem cell transplant. The receptors stem from a girl in the first two years of life with combined immunodeficiency, due to receive a stem cell transplant.

This clonotype was detected many times. V is TRBV12-3 or TRBV12-4 and J is TRBJ2-2; unclear D gene. Trimming left V 3 bases short and J 1 base short, with 6 bases between. There are 14 residues in the CDR3. The CDR3 DNA sequence: TGTGCCAGCAGTTTCGCGGTGAACACCGGGGAGCTGTTTTTT. Translated, it gives CASSFAVNTGELFF.

V and J are TRBV28 and TRBJ2-7; D unclear. V was pared by 5 bases and J by 6 bases, with 26 bases between. The CDR3 has 17 residues. Germline values: CDR1 MDHEN, CDR2 SYDVKM. The CDR3 DNA sequence: TGTGCCAGCAGTCCGACGCTGCCAGGATCCCCCTCAGGCGAGCAGTACTTC. Its translation: CASSPTLPGSPSGEQYF.

This clonotype was seen at least ten times. The chain uses TRBV20-1 and TRBJ2-1; 7 nucleotides line up with TRBD1. After removal of 0 bases from V and 9 bases from J, the junction contained 8 bases not matched to a gene. The CDR3 runs to 14 residues. CDR1 DFQATT and CDR2 SNEGSKA come from the germline V gene (reference sequence). DNA of the CDR3: TGCAGTGCTAGAGATGGGGCAGGGGGAAGTGAGCAGTTCTTC. Its translation: CSARDGAGGSEQFF.

This clonotype was seen many times. V and J are TRBV28 and TRBJ2-1; 10 positions agree with TRBD2. The V gene end was trimmed by 2 bases and the J gene end by 7 bases; junction bases not matched to a gene: 5. The CDR3 consists of 15 residues. Germline lookup yields CDR1 MDHEN and CDR2 SYDVKM. The CDR3 region has the DNA TGTGCCAGCAGTTTAGCTAGCGGGAGAAGGAATGAGCAGTTCTTC. Its protein product is CASSLASGRRNEQFF. The variable domain in full, with the rest retrieved from reference TRBV28 and TRBJ2-1, is DVKVTQSSRYLVKRTGEKVFLECVQDMDHENMFWYRQDPGLGLRLIYFSYDVKMKEKGDIPEGYSVSREKKERFSLILESASTNQTSMYLCASSLASGRRNEQFFGPGTRLTVL.

This clonotype turned up a few times. The gene calls are TRBV7-3 and TRBJ1-2, with D hard to call. Trimming removed 8 bases from V and 4 bases from J, with 17 bases in between. The CDR3 consists of 14 residues. CDR1 is SGHTA, CDR2 FQGTGA, per germline. CDR3 sequence: CASPLGWSFYGYTF. The DNA of the CDR3 is TGTGCCAGCCCCCTCGGTTGGTCCTTCTATGGCTACACCTTC.

Regarding this clonotype: A much larger clone sits a single nucleotide away, making a read error possible. This chain uses TRBV12-3 or TRBV12-4 with TRBJ2-5, with 9 bases aligning to TRBD1. This CDR3 contains 14 residues. Here the CDR3 DNA reads TGTGCCAGCAGCGAAACAGGGGGCGGACAGACCCAGAACTTC. It is translated as CASSETGGGQTQNF.

This clonotype has at least ten counts. The chain combines TRBV5-1 with TRBJ1-1, with D unresolved. The CDR3 sequence is 15 residues long. Germline values: CDR1 SGHRS, CDR2 YFSETQ. V lost 0 bases, J lost 0 bases, and 9 bases lay in between. The CDR3 loop is CASSLDLELNTEAFF. The CDR3 DNA reads as TGCGCCAGCAGCTTGGACTTGGAGTTGAACACTGAAGCTTTCTTT.

The chain joins TRBV2 to TRBJ2-1; D uncertain. This CDR3 has 13 amino acids. V lost 6 bases and J lost 5, with 11 bases in between. Germline lookup yields CDR1 SNHLY and CDR2 FYNNEI. The CDR3 sequence: CASRRTANNEQFF. The CDR3 coding sequence is TGTGCCAGCAGGCGTACGGCAAACAATGAGCAGTTCTTC.

This clonotype has ten or more counts. CDR3 sequence reads: CSLKVNREDTEAFF. CDR3 bases: TGCAGTCTTAAAGTGAACAGGGAGGACACTGAAGCTTTCTTT. This chain links TRBV20-1 with TRBJ1-1; possible D gene TRBD1, 6 bases. Per germline, CDR1 DFQATT and CDR2 SNEGSKA (reference sequence). This CDR3 contains 14 residues. Trimming removed 8 bases from V and 3 bases from J, with 19 bases in between.

This clonotype was seen ten or more times. The chain carries TRBV4-3 and TRBJ2-3; 8 nucleotides agree with TRBD2. This CDR3 has 15 amino acids. Germline V gene lookup returns CDR1 LGHNA and CDR2 YSLEER. V lost 1 base, J lost 0 bases, and 0 bases stayed unmatched. The CDR3 protein is CASSQGTSSTDTQYF. The CDR3 DNA is TGCGCCAGCAGCCAAGGGACTAGCAGCACAGATACGCAGTATTTT.

This clonotype was seen only a few times. This chain joins TRBV4-3 and TRBJ2-7; D is undetermined. Trimming took off 0 bases at V and 8 bases at J, with 14 bases between the two ends. CDR1 is LGHNA and CDR2 is YSLEER in the germline V gene. The CDR3 sequence is 14 residues long. CDR3 bases: TGCGCCAGCAGCCAAGAAGACGGCAGCGATAAGCAGTACTTC. Translation: CASSQEDGSDKQYF.

V usage is TRBV5-1 and J usage is TRBJ2-3, with 9 bases lining up with TRBD1. This CDR3 comprises 15 residues. In germline, CDR1 is SGHRS, CDR2 YFSETQ. V was clipped by 4 bases and J by 2 bases; unmatched bases: 5. The CDR3 is CASSGTGLVTDTQYF. The DNA of the CDR3 is TGCGCCAGCAGCGGGACAGGGCTCGTCACAGATACGCAGTATTTT.

This clonotype has a count of ten or more. The chain has TRBV12-3 or TRBV12-4 and TRBJ1-4; perhaps TRBD1 as D (6 bases). Trimming took 0 bases from V and 7 from J, leaving 18 bases between them. This CDR3 region has 17 residues. The DNA for the CDR3 is TGTGCCAGCAGTTTAGCCCCTTTGGGGGCGCGGAGTGAAAAACTGTTTTTT. It is translated as CASSLAPLGARSEKLFF.

This clonotype has ten or more counts. The chain couples TRBV27 to TRBJ2-7, with 11 bases lining up with TRBD2. V trimming: 8 bases; J trimming: 2 bases; junction bases outside the gene matches: 5. The CDR3 length is 14 residues. The germline gives CDR1 MNHEY, CDR2 SMNVEV (reference sequence). This CDR3 is CASGTSGRPYEQYF. The CDR3, as DNA: TGTGCCAGCGGCACTAGCGGGAGACCCTACGAGCAGTACTTC.

In its sample, this clonotype was seen many times. The J gene is TRBJ2-7, the V gene TRBV30; D is uncertain. Trimming left V 3 bases short and J 1 base short, with 10 bases between. Per germline, CDR1 GTSNPN and CDR2 SVGIG (reference sequence). This CDR3 comprises 13 residues. CDR3 sequence: CAWSFDVSYEQYF. Here the CDR3 DNA reads TGTGCCTGGAGCTTCGACGTGTCCTACGAGCAGTACTTC.

This clonotype appeared many times. The chain carries TRBV13 and TRBJ2-4, with D possibly matching TRBD2 (6 bases). From germline, CDR1 is PRHDT and CDR2 FYEKMQ (reference sequence). The length of the CDR3 is 20 residues. Trimming pared 4 bases from V and 1 base from J, leaving 26 bases between. The CDR3 region has the DNA TGTGCCAGCAGCTCCCAAAGGGTAGCGGTAGAGTCTCCGGCCAAAAACATTCAGTACTTC. The encoded protein is CASSSQRVAVESPAKNIQYF.

This clonotype was recorded at least ten times. The V call is TRBV15, the J call TRBJ2-7; D is possibly TRBD1 (6 bases). CDR3 length equals 14 residues. V lost 3 bases and J 3 bases, leaving 12 bases between the germline ends. The germline V gene has CDR1 LNHNV and CDR2 YYDKDF (reference sequence). CDR3 sequence reads: CATSSADRYYEQYF. Here the CDR3 DNA reads TGTGCCACCAGCAGCGCGGACAGATACTACGAGCAGTACTTC.

The gene calls are TRBV7-6 and TRBJ2-3, with 9 bases that match TRBD2. Germline CDR1 reads SGHVS; CDR2 reads FNYEAQ. The CDR3 runs to 17 residues. The ends lost 2 bases at V and 1 base at J; junction bases unmatched: 7. Written as DNA, the CDR3 is TGTGCCAGCAGCTTAAGGACTAGCGACTGGGGCACAGATACGCAGTATTTT. Amino acid sequence: CASSLRTSDWGTDTQYF. The full variable domain, in which reference TRBV7-6 and TRBJ2-3 provide the parts outside the CDR3, is GAGVSQSPRYKVTKRGQDVALRCDPISGHVSLYWYRQALGQGPEFLTYFNYEAQQDKSGLPNDRFSAERPEGSISTLTIQRTEQRDSAMYRCASSLRTSDWGTDTQYFGPGTRLTVL.

In this sample, this clonotype turned up many times. This chain uses TRBV4-2 with TRBJ2-1; 7 bases match TRBD1. V shed 3 bases, J shed 0 bases, and the junction held 5 bases outside the gene matches. The CDR3 totals 16 residues. Germline V gene sequence: CDR1 LGHNA, CDR2 YNFKEQ. CDR3 sequence (DNA): TGTGCCAGCAGCCATCCGACAGGGAGCTCCTACAATGAGCAGTTCTTC. This gives the protein CASSHPTGSSYNEQFF.

This clonotype was picked up many times. The V gene is TRBV11-2, the J gene TRBJ2-1; maybe TRBD2 (6 bases). The V and J ends lost 5 bases and 0 bases respectively, with 20 bases between them. Germline assignment: CDR1 SGHAT and CDR2 FQNNGV. CDR3 length: 18 amino acids. The CDR3 bases are TGTGCCAGCAGCCGCTTCCTCAGCGAGGGAGGCTCCTACAATGAGCAGTTCTTC. Translated: CASSRFLSEGGSYNEQFF. The complete variable domain, with remaining parts taken from reference TRBV11-2 and TRBJ2-1, reads EAGVAQSPRYKIIEKRQSVAFWCNPISGHATLYWYQQILGQGPKLLIQFQNNGVVDDSQLPKDRFSAERLKGVDSTLKIQPAKLEDSAVYLCASSRFLSEGGSYNEQFFGPGTRLTVL.

This clonotype was detected ten times or more. This sequence joins TRBV12-3 or TRBV12-4 and TRBJ2-7; a weak D match, TRBD2 (5 bases). The CDR3 is 12 amino acids. Trimming left V 8 bases short and J 2 bases short, with 10 bases between. In nucleotides, the CDR3 is TGTGCCAGCGGACGGGGTCCCTACGAGCAGTACTTC. This encodes CASGRGPYEQYF.

Only a few counts were recorded for this clonotype. J is TRBJ2-3 and V is TRBV29-1; TRBD2 matches 14 bases. Germline V lookup: CDR1 SQVTM, CDR2 ANQGSEA. The V and J ends lost 4 bases and 5 bases, in that order; junction bases with no gene match: 11. The CDR3 loop spans 17 amino acids. DNA for the CDR3: TGCAGCGTTGGGAATAGACTAGCGGGGGGGCCTGGAGATACGCAGTATTTT. It translates to CSVGNRLAGGPGDTQYF.

This clonotype came up many times. This rearrangement joins TRBV25-1 to TRBJ1-1, with TRBD1 as a possible D gene (5 bases). The V end was cut by 6 bases, the J end by 1 base, with 9 bases between. In germline, CDR1 is MGHDK, CDR2 SYGVNS. CDR3 length: 13 residues. CDR3 sequence: CASSRDQNTEAFF. The CDR3 DNA is TGTGCCAGCAGCCGGGACCAGAACACTGAAGCTTTCTTT.

This clonotype was picked up many times. This sequence joins TRBV13 and TRBJ2-7, with D uncertain. The germline V gene has CDR1 PRHDT and CDR2 FYEKMQ (reference sequence). The CDR3 loop spans 12 amino acids. The V end lost 1 base, the J end lost 4 bases, and 5 bases lay between the germline ends. The CDR3 DNA reads as TGTGCCAGCAGCTTAGTCCTATACGAGCAGTACTTC. Encoded protein: CASSLVLYEQYF.

This clonotype was seen at least ten times. The genes are TRBV10-3 and TRBJ2-1; 10 bases are shared with TRBD2. Germline CDR1 and CDR2: ENHRY and SYGVKD. CDR3 length: 15 amino acids. V lost 2 bases to trimming and J lost 3 bases; unmatched junction nucleotides: 1. DNA for the CDR3: TGTGCCATCAGTGAGACTAGCGGGATCTACAATGAGCAGTTCTTC. Residues: CAISETSGIYNEQFF.

This clonotype was seen repeatedly, ten times or more. The chain couples TRBV6-2 or TRBV6-3 to TRBJ2-1, with 7 nucleotides matching TRBD2. V lost 2 bases and J lost 4; bases outside the gene matches: 8. CDR1 and CDR2 (germline): MNHEY, SVGEGT. CDR3 length: 16 residues. The CDR3 nucleotides read TGTGCCAGCAGTTACCCTAGCGGCCCCCTTTACAATGAGCAGTTCTTC. Translated, it gives CASSYPSGPLYNEQFF.

This clonotype was picked up many times. This rearrangement joins TRBV5-1 to TRBJ2-1; no firm D call. The CDR3 length is 15 residues. V gave up 1 base and J gave up 5 bases, with 13 bases separating them. Per germline, CDR1 SGHRS and CDR2 YFSETQ. The CDR3 region has the DNA TGCGCCAGCAGCTTGAAGGAAGTCCAGAACAATGAGCAGTTCTTC. Its translation is CASSLKEVQNNEQFF.

This clonotype was observed at least ten times. V and J are TRBV11-2 and TRBJ2-1, with 8 positions matching TRBD2. From germline, CDR1 is SGHAT and CDR2 FQNNGV. The CDR3 contains 15 residues. The V gene end was trimmed by 4 bases and the J gene end by 6 bases; junction bases not matched to a gene: 8. DNA of the CDR3: TGTGCCAGCAGCTCCGGGAGGGGCAGGGCCAATGAGCAGTTCTTC. The encoded protein is CASSSGRGRANEQFF.

This clonotype was seen at least ten times. The DNA for the CDR3 is TGTGCCAGCAGTTACGATCCCAGGACAGGGGGTACCTTC. This translates into CASSYDPRTGGTF. The chain combines TRBV6-6 with TRBJ1-2, with 10 bases aligning to TRBD1. CDR1 is MNHNY, CDR2 SVGAGI, per germline (reference sequence). The CDR3 has 13 amino acids. After removal of 2 bases from V and 14 bases from J, the junction contained 8 bases not matched to a gene.